Sequencing of this T cell receptor (beta chain) was carried out in a study of Ad26.COV2.S vaccination and SARS-CoV-2 variants. Study details: Administration of Ad26.COV2.S was intramuscular, either once or twice 56 days apart.

Measured with immunoSEQ multiplex PCR; TCRdb has only the in-frame clones, and not every one. Among about 390,000 clones listed, 75% to 90% were seen once. CDR3 length equals 16 residues. After removal of 2 bases from V and 7 bases from J, the junction contained 9 bases not matched to a gene. The V gene's germline CDR1 is KGHSH and CDR2 LQKENI. Treatment of the sample: around 19 received Ad26.COV2.S at low or high dose, single or two shots; about 5 received placebo; per-sample allocation not given. Day 63 after the first injection of vaccine or placebo was the sampling time. This TCR came from a person between 18 and 65 years old who received the Ad26.COV2.S COVID-19 vaccine or a placebo. The genes are TRBV18 and TRBJ2-7; 12 bases are a match to TRBD2. The material sequenced was peripheral blood, taken in a trial of Ad26.COV2.S vaccine versus placebo. The CDR3 loop reads CASSPAGLAGGREQYF. The DNA for the CDR3 is TGTGCCAGCTCACCAGCCGGGCTAGCGGGGGGGCGTGAGCAGTACTTC.